This T cell receptor (beta chain) was profiled in a study of T cell repertoires in cytomegalovirus infection. TCRdb reprocessed the reads with MiXCR, giving one entry per CDR3 protein. The table lists some 130,000 distinct CDR3 sequences, more than 20% of them singletons, with roughly 35% in the top ten. This clonotype was recorded many times. Its antigen is not known. Trimming pared 0 bases from V and 0 bases from J, leaving 6 bases between. Germline CDR1 is SGHTA and CDR2 is FQGNSA. The CDR3 runs 16 residues. The chain employs TRBV7-2 and TRBJ1-6; D is undetermined. The origin of this receptor is a human donor in good health (CMV status not recorded). Some clones in this sample may be carry-over from other donors' samples. The sample consisted of PBMCs, sequenced either directly or after in vitro stimulation (not recorded which). CDR3 bases: TGTGCCAGCAGCTTAGCCGTCAGCTCCTATAATTCACCCCTCCACTTT. Translated, it gives CASSLAVSSYNSPLHF. The full variable domain, its missing parts supplied by reference TRBV7-2 and TRBJ1-6, is GAGVSQSPSNKVTEKGKDVELRCDPISGHTALYWYRQSLGQGLEFLIYFQGNSAPDKSGLPSDRFSAERTGGSVSTLTIQRTQQEDSAVYLCASSLAVSSYNSPLHFGNGTRLTVT.